These 32 T cell receptor beta chains were all obtained from the same sample, sequenced in a study of response to subunit inactivated influenza vaccine. TCRdb reprocessed the RT-PCR reads with MiXCR, giving one entry per CDR3 protein. The repertoire includes hundreds of thousands of distinct CDR3 sequences, 15% to 18% of them detected once, and approximately 10% sits in the top ten. Source: PBMCs from blood, taken 11 to 12 days after vaccination. All receptors derive from a middle-aged man who received an inactivated influenza vaccine.

This chain connects TRBV5-5 to TRBJ1-4; D uncertain. The CDR3 contains 14 residues. Germline CDR1 reads SGHKS; CDR2 reads YYEKEE (reference sequence). The V end was cut by 2 bases, the J end by 7 bases, with 12 bases between. DNA for the CDR3: TGTGCCAGCAGCTTCCGACCATTAGGTGAAAAACTGTTTTTT. Protein product: CASSFRPLGEKLFF.

This chain connects TRBV5-1 to TRBJ2-5; D remains ambiguous. This CDR3 spans 14 amino acids. The germline V gene has CDR1 SGHRS and CDR2 YFSETQ. V was shortened by 4 bases and J by 1 base, with 11 bases between the two germline ends. DNA for the CDR3: TGCGCCAGCAGCCCTCTTATGGGCCAAGAGACCCAGTACTTC. It specifies CASSPLMGQETQYF. Together with reference TRBV5-1 and TRBJ2-5, the CDR3 gives the full variable domain: KAGVTQTPRYLIKTRGQQVTLSCSPISGHRSVSWYQQTPGQGLQFLFEYFSETQRNKGNFPGRFSGRQFSNSRSEMNVSTLELGDSALYLCASSPLMGQETQYFGPGTRLLVL.

This chain links TRBV7-8 with TRBJ2-1; 7 nucleotides match TRBD1. The ends lost 1 base at V and 11 bases at J; junction bases unmatched: 17. This CDR3 region has 17 residues. Germline V CDR1 and CDR2: SGHVS, FQNEAQ. The CDR3 loop is CASSLVRGGSIGQKQFF. The CDR3 DNA reads as TGTGCCAGCAGCTTAGTGAGAGGGGGCTCAATCGGACAGAAGCAGTTCTTC.

This clonotype has just a few counts. The J gene is TRBJ1-2, the V gene TRBV5-5; the D is unclear. The germline V and J ends were trimmed by 1 base and 2 bases, with 6 bases remaining between them. From germline, CDR1 is SGHKS and CDR2 YYEKEE (reference sequence). This CDR3 has 13 amino acids. The CDR3 nucleotides are TGTGCCAGCAGCTTGCTTATAAACTATGGCTACACCTTC. The encoded protein is CASSLLINYGYTF.

This clonotype appeared many times. The genes are TRBV29-1 and TRBJ2-3; 9 bases map to TRBD1. This CDR3 is built from 16 residues. The germline V gene encodes CDR1 SQVTM and CDR2 ANQGSEA. V lost 1 base and J lost 3; bases outside the gene matches: 8. In nucleotides, the CDR3 is TGCAGCGTTGAAGCCCGGGACAGGGAGGGTACAGATACGCAGTATTTT. Its protein product is CSVEARDREGTDTQYF.

The chain carries TRBV6-2 or TRBV6-3 and TRBJ2-6, with 8 nucleotides matching TRBD2. V gave up 0 bases and J gave up 2 bases; unmatched junction bases: 3. This CDR3 region has 17 residues. From germline, CDR1 is MNHEY and CDR2 SVGEGT. CDR3 nucleotide sequence: TGTGCCAGCAGTTACTCTGCGGGGGGCGCTGGGGCCAACGTCCTGACTTTC. Its protein product is CASSYSAGGAGANVLTF.

This clonotype came up a few times. The chain recombines TRBV5-5 with TRBJ2-3, with 9 bases identical to TRBD2. CDR3 size: 16 residues. With V trimmed by 1 base and J by 4 bases, 7 bases remained unmatched. Per germline, CDR1 SGHKS and CDR2 YYEKEE (reference sequence). The CDR3 coding sequence is TGTGCCAGCAGCTTGTTGCGGGGGGGCCAAGCAGATACGCAGTATTTT. Protein sequence: CASSLLRGGQADTQYF.

This chain links TRBV29-1 with TRBJ2-2, with 10 nucleotides matching TRBD2. The junction had 8 bases not matched to a gene; V was cut back by 1 base and J by 3 bases. This CDR3 has 17 residues. The germline gives CDR1 SQVTM, CDR2 ANQGSEA. CDR3 nucleotide sequence: TGCAGCGTTGAAGGGTGGAGCGGGAGGGATCACACCGGGGAGCTGTTTTTT. Translating gives CSVEGWSGRDHTGELFF.

This clonotype turned up a few times. The chain joins TRBV10-2 to TRBJ2-1; 7 bases are a match to TRBD2. Trimming at V came to 3 bases and at J to 4 bases, leaving 0 bases not matched to a gene. CDR1 and CDR2 (germline): WSHSY, SAAADI. CDR3 length equals 13 residues. CDR3 amino acids: CASSELAYNEQFF. The CDR3 bases are TGCGCCAGCAGTGAACTAGCGTACAATGAGCAGTTCTTC.

The gene calls are TRBV20-1 and TRBJ2-3; 8 bases are a match to TRBD2. Germline loops: CDR1 DFQATT, CDR2 SNEGSKA (reference sequence). This CDR3 spans 14 amino acids. Unmatched junction bases numbered 7, after V lost 5 bases and J lost 3 bases. CDR3: CSALSGRGTDTQYF. CDR3 in DNA: TGCAGTGCTTTAAGCGGGAGAGGGACAGATACGCAGTATTTT.

This chain uses TRBV15 with TRBJ2-1; maybe TRBD2 (5 bases). CDR1 is LNHNV and CDR2 is YYDKDF in the germline V gene (reference sequence). The CDR3 consists of 18 residues. V dropped 1 base and J dropped 9 bases, with 25 bases sitting between them. CDR3 residues: CATSRGQVGHRTSSEQFF. The CDR3 DNA reads TGTGCCACCAGCAGAGGTCAGGTCGGTCACCGGACTTCTAGTGAGCAGTTCTTC.

The chain carries TRBV6-5 and TRBJ2-5; 7 nucleotides line up with TRBD1. Unmatched junction bases numbered 6, after V lost 0 bases and J lost 5 bases. Germline V CDR1 and CDR2: MNHEY, SVGAGI. The CDR3 extends over 15 amino acids. CDR3 DNA: TGTGCCAGCAGTTACTCGCCGACAGGGTGGGAGACCCAGTACTTC. It encodes CASSYSPTGWETQYF.

This clonotype was recorded at least ten times. This sequence joins TRBV20-1 and TRBJ2-1, with D hard to call. The germline V and J ends were trimmed by 6 bases and 0 bases, with 15 bases remaining between them. This CDR3 has 15 residues. CDR1 and CDR2 from the germline V gene are DFQATT and SNEGSKA (reference sequence). CDR3 sequence reads: CSAPSADDSYNEQFF. CDR3 in DNA: TGCAGTGCGCCTTCTGCGGATGACTCCTACAATGAGCAGTTCTTC.

This clonotype was detected ten times or more. This rearrangement joins TRBV29-1 to TRBJ2-5; TRBD1 agrees at 7 bases. V lost 7 bases, J lost 1 base, and 9 bases stayed unmatched. This CDR3 spans 14 amino acids. Per the germline V gene, CDR1 is SQVTM and CDR2 is ANQGSEA. CDR3 nucleotide sequence: TGCAGCGCTCCGACAGGGTTGTCCCAAGAGACCCAGTACTTC. Its translation is CSAPTGLSQETQYF.

This chain links TRBV5-1 with TRBJ2-1, with D perhaps being TRBD1 or TRBD2 (6 bases each). V gave up 0 bases and J gave up 9 bases, with 16 bases separating them. CDR3 size: 15 residues. Per germline, CDR1 SGHRS and CDR2 YFSETQ. The CDR3 nucleotides are TGCGCCAGCAGCTTGGCCCGGGGGCCTAAAAGTGAGCAGTTCTTC. This gives the protein CASSLARGPKSEQFF.

The chain couples TRBV4-3 to TRBJ2-3; 7 bases agree with TRBD2. Per germline, CDR1 LGHNA and CDR2 YSLEER. J lost 1 base, V lost 0 bases, and 4 bases had no gene match. The length of the CDR3 is 16 residues. CDR3 amino acids: CASSQDPSGGTDTQYF. The CDR3 DNA reads as TGCGCCAGCAGCCAAGATCCAAGCGGGGGCACAGATACGCAGTATTTT.

This clonotype was picked up many times. The V call is TRBV29-1, the J call TRBJ2-3, with TRBD2 identical over 11 bases. Per the germline V gene, CDR1 is SQVTM and CDR2 is ANQGSEA. This CDR3 comprises 14 residues. V lost 8 bases and J lost 2; bases outside the gene matches: 6. The DNA of the CDR3 is TGCAGCACTAGCGGGGGCGCCCTCACAGATACGCAGTATTTT. It codes for CSTSGGALTDTQYF.

This chain joins TRBV15 and TRBJ2-2, with D unresolved. Germline V gene lookup returns CDR1 LNHNV and CDR2 YYDKDF (reference sequence). The length of the CDR3 is 14 residues. Trimming took 1 base from V and 4 from J, leaving 7 bases between them. In DNA form, the CDR3 reads TGTGCCACCAGCAGAGTAATAATCACCGGGGAGCTGTTTTTT. Translated: CATSRVIITGELFF.

V gene TRBV10-3 combines with J gene TRBJ2-1; weak D call: TRBD2 (7 bases). The CDR3 runs to 12 residues. Germline CDR1 ENHRY, CDR2 SYGVKD. Deletions cut 3 bases from V and 10 bases from J, with 10 bases between. CDR3 protein: CAISEGGDEQFF. The CDR3 DNA sequence: TGTGCCATCAGTGAAGGGGGGGACGAGCAGTTCTTC.

The genes are TRBV12-3 or TRBV12-4 and TRBJ2-3; D possibly corresponds to TRBD2 (6 bases). The ends were cut back, 6 bases at V and 5 bases at J, with 12 bases in the middle. The CDR3 covers 13 residues. Here the CDR3 DNA reads TGTGCCAGCAGCCAGGACTACCGAGATACGCAGTATTTT. Its translation: CASSQDYRDTQYF.

This clonotype was counted a few times. The CDR3 bases are TGTGCCAGCAGTTTCCGACTAGCGGCCGTCAATGAGCAGTTCTTC. Translating gives CASSFRLAAVNEQFF. V usage is TRBV27 and J usage is TRBJ2-1, with 9 bases matching TRBD2. J lost 6 bases, V lost 3 bases, and 6 bases had no gene match. The length of the CDR3 is 15 residues. The germline V gene encodes CDR1 MNHEY and CDR2 SMNVEV (reference sequence).

This clonotype showed up just a few times. The V and J genes are TRBV13 and TRBJ2-7, with TRBD2 matching 8 bases. The CDR3 is made up of 17 amino acids. V gave up 5 bases and J gave up 0 bases; unmatched junction bases: 12. CDR1 and CDR2 from the germline V gene are PRHDT and FYEKMQ (reference sequence). The CDR3 nucleotides read TGTGCCAGCAGCCAGGCGGCGGGAGGCCCTTTCTCCTACGAGCAGTACTTC. It yields the protein CASSQAAGGPFSYEQYF.

The chain links TRBV6-2 or TRBV6-3 to TRBJ2-1; perhaps TRBD2 as D (5 bases). The CDR3 extends over 14 amino acids. With 8 bases removed from V and 0 bases from J, the gap between germline ends came to 11 bases. Germline V gene data show CDR1 as MNHEY and CDR2 as SVGEGT. The CDR3 region is CASSAGNSYNEQFF. The CDR3 region has the DNA TGTGCCAGCTCGGCGGGCAACTCCTACAATGAGCAGTTCTTC.

The chain couples TRBV5-1 to TRBJ2-7; no definite D call. V was trimmed by 4 bases and J by 0 bases, leaving 11 bases between them. This CDR3 region has 14 residues. The germline CDR1 and CDR2 sequences are SGHRS and YFSETQ. The CDR3 is CASSVQPSSYEQYF. The CDR3 nucleotides are TGCGCCAGCAGCGTGCAACCGAGCTCCTACGAGCAGTACTTC.

V and J are TRBV4-1 and TRBJ2-2; 7 bases align to TRBD1. This CDR3 spans 14 amino acids. The ends lost 2 bases at V and 6 bases at J; junction bases unmatched: 3. Germline-derived CDR1 and CDR2 are MGHRA and YSYEKL. The CDR3 spells CASSQLQGAGELFF. In DNA form, the CDR3 reads TGCGCCAGCAGCCAACTCCAGGGGGCCGGGGAGCTGTTTTTT.

The sample holds many counts of this clonotype. The V call is TRBV12-3 or TRBV12-4, the J call TRBJ2-5, with TRBD1 identical over 8 bases. This CDR3 is 14 amino acids long. V was pared by 3 bases and J by 2 bases, with 2 bases of the junction left unmatched. The CDR3 reads CASSFGTGQETQYF. Here the CDR3 DNA reads TGTGCCAGCAGTTTCGGGACAGGACAAGAGACCCAGTACTTC.

This rearrangement joins TRBV29-1 to TRBJ2-1; D not certain. The length of the CDR3 is 12 residues. Trimming removed 6 bases at V and 6 bases at J, with 12 bases between. The germline gives CDR1 SQVTM, CDR2 ANQGSEA. The DNA for the CDR3 is TGCAGCGTAGGACCTGGGCTCAATGAGCAGTTCTTC. It codes for CSVGPGLNEQFF.

This clonotype was detected many times. The chain joins TRBV5-1 to TRBJ2-3; no definite D call. Germline V gene sequence: CDR1 SGHRS, CDR2 YFSETQ. V was shortened by 0 bases and J by 3 bases, with 8 bases between the two germline ends. This CDR3 comprises 14 residues. This CDR3 reads CASSLEGWTDTQYF. The CDR3 DNA sequence: TGCGCCAGCAGCTTGGAAGGGTGGACAGATACGCAGTATTTT.

This chain joins TRBV12-3 or TRBV12-4 and TRBJ1-5; D remains ambiguous. The CDR3 is 13 amino acids. V gave up 4 bases and J gave up 5 bases, with 9 bases separating them. The CDR3 is CASSWGKDQPQHF. For the CDR3, the DNA is TGTGCCAGCAGTTGGGGTAAAGATCAGCCCCAGCATTTT.

This chain uses TRBV24-1 with TRBJ2-3; D perhaps matches TRBD1 (6 bases). V was cut by 10 bases and J by 3 bases, with 19 bases left in between. This CDR3 is built from 15 residues. Germline loops: CDR1 KGHDR, CDR2 SFDVKD. The CDR3 protein is CATATGTIGTDTQYF. In nucleotides, the CDR3 is TGTGCCACAGCAACCGGGACAATTGGAACAGATACGCAGTATTTT.

This clonotype was counted ten times or more. This chain links TRBV3-1 with TRBJ2-1; possibly TRBD1 or TRBD2 for D (5 bases each). CDR1 is LGHDT and CDR2 is YNNKEL in the germline V gene (reference sequence). The CDR3 consists of 13 residues. Trimming removed 1 base from V and 12 bases from J, with 13 bases in between. CDR3 nucleotide sequence: TGTGCCAGCAGCCAAGGCCTCGGGGCGGTGCAGTTCTTC. Translated, it gives CASSQGLGAVQFF.

There are a few counts of this clonotype. V usage is TRBV3-1 and J usage is TRBJ2-7; D possibly corresponds to TRBD2 (5 bases). CDR1 and CDR2 (germline): LGHDT, YNNKEL (reference sequence). The germline V and J ends were trimmed by 2 bases and 6 bases, with 14 bases remaining between them. This CDR3 has 14 residues. The CDR3 nucleotides are TGTGCCAGCAGCCAAAGTGAGCAGGACTCCGAGCAGTACTTC. This sequence encodes CASSQSEQDSEQYF.